This T cell receptor beta chain was captured in a study of cytomegalovirus exposure and HLA in healthy donors. Overall study results and limits: Researchers reported in a later analysis that a missense DCLRE1C variant was tied to TCR beta V- and J-gene trimming. Reports indicated that the classifier achieved high specificity and sensitivity in diagnosing cytomegalovirus status.

Details on this clone: The antigen is unknown.

The V gene lost 11 bases and the J gene lost 4 bases, with 14 bases spanning the gap. Germline V gives CDR1 ENHRY, CDR2 SYGVKD. This CDR3 is 13 amino acids long. PCR used 60 Vbeta primers and 13 Jbeta primers. Sequencing used immunoSEQ multiplex PCR; TCRdb keeps in-frame clones, though not all of them. This table holds about 130,000 clones, roughly 80% found once. This clonotype was obtained from a man aged 35-49 years in good health and CMV-seronegative. V is TRBV10-3 and J is TRBJ1-4; TRBD1 is a possible D gene (5 bases). Specimen: PBMCs. CDR3: CASTRGNNEKLFF. In DNA, the CDR3 is TGTGCCTCAACGCGGGGCAATAATGAAAAACTGTTTTTT.